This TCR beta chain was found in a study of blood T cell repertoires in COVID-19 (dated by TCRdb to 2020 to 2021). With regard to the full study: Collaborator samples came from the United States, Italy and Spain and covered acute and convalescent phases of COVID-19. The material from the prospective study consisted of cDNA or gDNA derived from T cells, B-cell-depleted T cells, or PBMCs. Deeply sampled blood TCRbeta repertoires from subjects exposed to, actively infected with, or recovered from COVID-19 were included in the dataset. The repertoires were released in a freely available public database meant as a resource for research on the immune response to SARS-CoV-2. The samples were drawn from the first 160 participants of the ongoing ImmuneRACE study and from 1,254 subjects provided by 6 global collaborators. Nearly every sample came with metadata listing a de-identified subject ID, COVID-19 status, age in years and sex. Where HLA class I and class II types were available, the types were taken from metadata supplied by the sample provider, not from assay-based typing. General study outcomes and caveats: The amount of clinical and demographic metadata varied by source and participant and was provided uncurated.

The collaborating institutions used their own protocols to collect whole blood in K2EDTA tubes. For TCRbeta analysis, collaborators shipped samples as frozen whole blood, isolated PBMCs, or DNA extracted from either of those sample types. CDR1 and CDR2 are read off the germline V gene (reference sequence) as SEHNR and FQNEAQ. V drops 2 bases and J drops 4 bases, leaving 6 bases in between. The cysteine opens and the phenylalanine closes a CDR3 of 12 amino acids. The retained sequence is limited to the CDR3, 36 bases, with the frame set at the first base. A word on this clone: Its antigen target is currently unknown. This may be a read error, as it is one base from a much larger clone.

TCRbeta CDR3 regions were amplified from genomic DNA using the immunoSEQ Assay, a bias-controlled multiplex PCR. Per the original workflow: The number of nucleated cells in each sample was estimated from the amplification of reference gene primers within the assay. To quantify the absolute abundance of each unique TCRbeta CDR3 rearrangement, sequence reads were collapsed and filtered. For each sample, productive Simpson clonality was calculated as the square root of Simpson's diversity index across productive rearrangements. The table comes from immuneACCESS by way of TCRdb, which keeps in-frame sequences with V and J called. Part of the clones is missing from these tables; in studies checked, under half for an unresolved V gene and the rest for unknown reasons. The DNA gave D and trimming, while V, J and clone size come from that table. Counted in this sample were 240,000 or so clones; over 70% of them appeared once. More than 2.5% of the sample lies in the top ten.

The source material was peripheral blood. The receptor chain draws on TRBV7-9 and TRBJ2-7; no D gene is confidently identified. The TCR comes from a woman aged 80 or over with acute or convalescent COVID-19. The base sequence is TGTGCCAGCAGCTTACAGAGGTACGAGCAGTACTTC. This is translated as CASSLQRYEQYF.